Here is one T cell receptor (beta chain) with its context. No cognate antigen has been identified for it. It has no much larger one-base neighbor in the sample; base qualities were not kept. From the cysteine up to the phenylalanine, the CDR3 has a length of 16 residues. Only CDR3 DNA remains: 48 bases, in frame from the first base. Compared with germline, V lacks 1 base and J lacks 1 base; bases without a gene match: 6. Reading the germline V gene (reference sequence) gives CDR1 SEHNR and CDR2 FQNEAQ. This sample was taken from a study of T-cell reconstitution after alpha-beta-depleted transplantation in children (dated by TCRdb to 2016 to 2017). About the study as a whole: Using TCR repertoire profiling, the study followed T-cell immune reconstitution in a quantitative way in children after TCRalphabeta/CD19-depleted allogeneic hematopoietic cell transplantation.

Library preparation was by PCR. The instrument given in TCRdb is Illumina HiSeq 2500. Molecular barcoding was employed in the preparation of TCR libraries, with unique molecular identifiers being used to normalize TCRbeta repertoire quantification. TCRdb applied fastp at Q25 and MiXCR to the public reads, then kept only in-frame beta chains. Each entry merges the rows of one CDR3 protein and shows their most common DNA and genes. The sample has about 540,000 distinct CDR3 sequences on record, around 16% of them singletons. The top ten clonotypes cover about 3.1% of the sample. The sample in question was PBMCs from the stem cell graft donor, obtained from the stem cell graft. This clonotype was obtained from a human donor who donated a stem cell graft to a child with acute lymphoblastic leukemia. This chain joins TRBV7-9 to TRBJ2-7; TRBD1 fits 8 bases in the junction. This receptor carries the CDR3 CASSLGGQDFSYEQYF. The nucleotide sequence is given as TGTGCCAGCAGCTTAGGGGGACAGGACTTTTCCTACGAGCAGTACTTC.